This is a list of T cell receptor beta chains from one sample in a study of low-dose radiotherapy and immunotherapy resistance in tumors. TCRdb used MiXCR to reprocess the reads, holding one entry per CDR3 protein. The data contain about 46,000 distinct CDR3 sequences, roughly 10% of them singletons. The sequencing used PBMCs, collected before treatment. The source is a female donor with ovarian cancer. Both conserved end residues are part of each CDR3. The D gene is left open where the match is weak. Only part of the rows carry a size: once, few, many, or a class if the clone is expanded.

TRBV28	many	TRBJ2-7	TRBD1	CATGPGGYYEQYF	TGTGCCACCGGTCCAGGGGGTTACTACGAGCAGTACTTC
TRBV2	many	TRBJ2-1	TRBD2	CASRTFSGGADEQFF	TGTGCCAGCAGAACTTTTAGCGGGGGGGCTGATGAGCAGTTCTTC
TRBV5-6	.	TRBJ2-7	.	CASSFTDRPHEQYF	TGTGCCAGCAGCTTCACCGACAGGCCCCACGAGCAGTACTTC
TRBV6-5	.	TRBJ2-1	.	CASSYSGTPGSYNEQFF	TGTGCCAGCAGTTACTCCGGGACTCCGGGATCCTACAATGAGCAGTTCTTC
TRBV10-3	many	TRBJ2-7	.	CATRSGDSYGEQYF	TGTGCCACAAGGAGCGGGGACAGCTACGGGGAGCAGTACTTC
TRBV29-1	.	TRBJ2-1	TRBD1	CSIEVGDSSSYNEQFF	TGCAGCATTGAAGTCGGGGACAGCAGCTCCTACAATGAGCAGTTCTTC
TRBV3-1	many	TRBJ2-1	.	CASSSPLGNEQFF	TGTGCCAGCAGCTCCCCCCTGGGGAATGAGCAGTTCTTC
TRBV12-3/TRBV12-4	many	TRBJ2-7	TRBD2	CASSLTSGGALTRSYEQYF	TGTGCCAGCAGTCTGACTAGCGGGGGGGCCCTCACGAGGTCCTACGAGCAGTACTTC
TRBV30	many	TRBJ1-1	.	CAWSAFSGTEAFF	TGTGCCTGGAGTGCCTTCTCGGGCACTGAAGCTTTCTTT
TRBV30	many	TRBJ2-1	.	CAWSQGYNEQFF	TGTGCCTGGAGTCAGGGGTACAATGAGCAGTTCTTC
TRBV5-6	many	TRBJ1-2	TRBD1	CASSEIRDSYGYTF	TGTGCCAGCAGTGAAATCCGGGACAGCTATGGCTACACCTTC
TRBV5-1	many	TRBJ2-7	.	CASSRRTAKDEQYF	TGCGCCAGCAGCCGTAGGACCGCCAAGGACGAGCAGTACTTC
TRBV28	medium-sized	TRBJ2-5	TRBD1	CASSEGQGAGETQYF	TGTGCCAGCAGTGAGGGACAGGGGGCGGGAGAGACCCAGTACTTC
TRBV7-6	many	TRBJ1-1	TRBD1	CASSPIRGAGGTEAFF	TGTGCCAGCAGCCCTATAAGGGGGGCAGGGGGCACTGAAGCTTTCTTT
TRBV5-4	.	TRBJ2-1	TRBD2	CASSLGGSGSYNEQFF	TGTGCCAGCAGCTTGGGGGGTAGCGGGAGCTACAATGAGCAGTTCTTC
TRBV5-5	.	TRBJ2-7	.	CASSWSQGSLYYEQYF	TGTGCCAGCAGCTGGTCCCAGGGGAGTTTATACTACGAGCAGTACTTC
TRBV29-1	many	TRBJ1-4	TRBD1	CSVADRGQRFF	TGCAGCGTTGCCGACAGGGGGCAAAGGTTTTTT
TRBV7-2	many	TRBJ2-3	.	CASSPRSWGTDTQYF	TGTGCCAGCAGCCCCCGGTCGTGGGGCACAGATACGCAGTATTTT
TRBV30	many	TRBJ2-1	.	CAWSRPNEQFF	TGTGCCTGGAGTCGCCCCAATGAGCAGTTCTTC
TRBV10-3	many	TRBJ2-1	TRBD2	CAISPGGAYEQFF	TGTGCCATCAGCCCCGGGGGGGCATATGAGCAGTTCTTC
TRBV7-2	many	TRBJ2-5	TRBD1	CASSLGQGQYF	TGTGCCAGCAGCTTAGGACAGGGCCAGTACTTC
TRBV5-1	many	TRBJ1-1	.	CASSVGQNTEAFF	TGCGCCAGCAGCGTCGGACAGAACACTGAAGCTTTCTTT